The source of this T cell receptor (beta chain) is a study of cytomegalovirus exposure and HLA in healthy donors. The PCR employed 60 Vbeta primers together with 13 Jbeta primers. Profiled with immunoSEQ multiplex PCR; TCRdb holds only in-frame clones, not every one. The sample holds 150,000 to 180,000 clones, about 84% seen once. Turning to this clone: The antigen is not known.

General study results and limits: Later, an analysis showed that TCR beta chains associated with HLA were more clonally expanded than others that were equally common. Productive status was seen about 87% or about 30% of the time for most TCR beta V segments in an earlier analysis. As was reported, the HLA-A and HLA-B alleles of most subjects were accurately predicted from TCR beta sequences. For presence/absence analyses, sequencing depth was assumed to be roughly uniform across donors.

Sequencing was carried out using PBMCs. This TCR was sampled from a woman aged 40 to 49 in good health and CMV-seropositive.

The CDR3 is CASSDASPGGWYGYTF. In DNA form, the CDR3 reads TGTGCCAGCAGTGATGCTTCCCCAGGGGGTTGGTATGGCTACACCTTC. The chain employs TRBV25-1 and TRBJ1-2; 7 nucleotides align to TRBD1. Germline CDR1 reads MGHDK; CDR2 reads SYGVNS. This CDR3 has 16 amino acids. V shed 3 bases, J shed 5 bases, and the junction held 12 bases outside the gene matches.